This entry lists 9 T cell receptor beta chains sequenced from one sample in a study of blood T cell repertoires in COVID-19. Repertoires were generated with immunoSEQ multiplex PCR, while TCRdb's copy carries only in-frame clones and drops some. Found here are a few hundred thousand clones, approximately 88% of them singletons; the top ten hold 0.95% to 1.5%. Input material: PBMCs or T cells enriched from blood (not recorded which). The receptors derive from a woman in her thirties or forties with acute COVID-19.

The CDR3: CASIAGSGNTIYF. The CDR3 DNA is TGTGCCAGCATTGCAGGGTCTGGAAACACCATATATTTT. V usage is TRBV6-5 and J usage is TRBJ1-3; D is possibly TRBD1 (5 bases). V lost 7 bases to trimming and J lost 1 base, with 8 bases between them. CDR3 size: 13 residues. Germline values: CDR1 MNHEY, CDR2 SVGAGI.

The genes are TRBV19 and TRBJ1-1; D may be TRBD1 (6 bases). There are 15 residues in the CDR3. Per germline, CDR1 LNHDA and CDR2 SQIVND (reference sequence). Trimming cost V 8 bases and J 3 bases, with 19 bases left between them. In DNA, the CDR3 is TGTGCCAGTGCTGGGCCAGGGGCCTCCTACACTGAAGCTTTCTTT. Residues: CASAGPGASYTEAFF.

The chain is built from TRBV19 and TRBJ1-5, with 8 bases fitting TRBD1. This CDR3 comprises 15 residues. The ends lost 7 bases at V and 7 bases at J; junction bases unmatched: 12. The germline CDR1 and CDR2 sequences are LNHDA and SQIVND (reference sequence). In DNA form, the CDR3 reads TGTGCCAGTACCCCGAGGCAGGGGGCTTACCAGCCCCAGCATTTT. Protein product: CASTPRQGAYQPQHF.

The chain has TRBV7-9 and TRBJ2-7; a possible D gene is TRBD2 (5 bases). Between the trimmed V and J ends, which lost 1 base and 7 bases, there was a span of 11 bases. The CDR3 spans 13 residues. The germline CDR1 and CDR2 sequences are SEHNR and FQNEAQ (reference sequence). The CDR3 is CASSLVGESEQYV. As DNA, the CDR3 is TGTGCCAGCAGCTTAGTCGGGGAGTCTGAGCAGTACGTC.

The rearrangement uses TRBV11-2 and TRBJ2-1; D is ambiguous. This CDR3 region has 14 residues. Germline V gene lookup returns CDR1 SGHAT and CDR2 FQNNGV. With 2 bases removed from V and 6 bases from J, the gap between germline ends came to 11 bases. The CDR3 coding sequence is TGTGCCAGCAGCTTATCTAGGATTATCAATGAGCAGTTCTTC. This codes for CASSLSRIINEQFF.

The rearrangement uses TRBV10-2 and TRBJ2-7; the match to TRBD2 covers 9 bases. The V gene's germline CDR1 is WSHSY and CDR2 SAAADI. The length of the CDR3 is 14 residues. The J segment lost 3 bases and the V segment lost 5 bases, leaving 5 bases of the junction unmatched. The CDR3 DNA reads as TGCGCCAGCAGTCAGACTAGCGGTTACTACGAGCAGTACGTC. Protein product: CASSQTSGYYEQYV.

The V call is TRBV30, the J call TRBJ2-1, with 9 bases lining up with TRBD2. Germline-derived CDR1 and CDR2 are GTSNPN and SVGIG (reference sequence). The CDR3 loop spans 15 amino acids. V shed 0 bases, J shed 7 bases, and the junction held 7 bases outside the gene matches. The CDR3: CAWSVDRAGGNEQFF. In nucleotides, the CDR3 is TGTGCCTGGAGTGTAGACCGAGCGGGAGGTAATGAGCAGTTCTTC.

V gene TRBV7-9 combines with J gene TRBJ1-5; 9 positions match TRBD1. The ends lost 5 bases at V and 5 bases at J; junction bases unmatched: 7. This CDR3 comprises 15 residues. Germline CDR1 SEHNR, CDR2 FQNEAQ (reference sequence). Here the CDR3 reads CASSPQGAADQPQHF. CDR3 DNA: TGTGCCAGCAGCCCACAGGGGGCTGCAGATCAGCCCCAGCATTTT.

The chain uses TRBV7-8 and TRBJ1-5, with D tentatively TRBD1 (6 bases). CDR3 length: 17 residues. Trimming took 1 base from V and 0 from J, leaving 13 bases between them. Germline CDR1 reads SGHVS; CDR2 reads FQNEAQ. Written as DNA, the CDR3 is TGTGCCAGCAGCTTAGGTGAAGGGGGTTATAGCAATCAGCCCCAGCATTTT. It specifies CASSLGEGGYSNQPQHF.